The 8 T cell receptor beta chains below come from one sample, sequenced in a study of blood T cell repertoires in COVID-19. TCRdb keeps only in-frame clones here, not all; method: immunoSEQ multiplex PCR. The sample consists of about 190,000 clones, 88% of them appearing once. The sequenced sample consisted of peripheral blood. Receptor source: a man in his thirties or forties with acute or convalescent COVID-19.

The chain recombines TRBV10-1 with TRBJ2-2; a possible D gene is TRBD1 (6 bases). Germline CDR1 and CDR2: WNHNN and SYGVQD (reference sequence). The CDR3 has 13 amino acids. V lost 5 bases to trimming and J lost 6 bases, with 10 bases between them. CDR3 nucleotide sequence: TGCGCCAGCAGTACTCAGGGGCCCGGGGAGCTGTTTTTT. This translates into CASSTQGPGELFF.

The chain recombines TRBV6-5 with TRBJ2-7; the match to TRBD1 covers 8 bases. Germline CDR1 reads MNHEY; CDR2 reads SVGAGI. The ends lost 6 bases at V and 3 bases at J; junction bases unmatched: 7. CDR3 length equals 14 residues. CDR3 sequence: CASRFRDRSYEQYF. Here the CDR3 DNA reads TGTGCCAGCAGATTCCGGGACAGGAGCTACGAGCAGTACTTC.

The chain employs TRBV21-1 and TRBJ2-1; the table's D call, TRBD2, has no DNA check behind it. TRBV21-1 is tagged as a pseudogene. The CDR3 sequence is 16 residues long. The CDR3 coding sequence is TGTGCCAGTGGGAACCCGGGACTCCACGACTACAATGAGCAGTTCTTC. It codes for CASGNPGLHDYNEQFF.

The chain is built from TRBV5-5 and TRBJ1-2, with D perhaps matching TRBD1 (6 bases). The V end lost 2 bases, the J end lost 4 bases, and 6 bases lay between the germline ends. CDR3 size: 12 residues. CDR1 is SGHKS, CDR2 YYEKEE, per germline (reference sequence). The DNA of the CDR3 is TGTGCCAGCAGCTTACAGGGCTATGGCTACACCTTC. It translates to CASSLQGYGYTF.

V usage is TRBV7-2 and J usage is TRBJ2-1; possibly TRBD2 for D (6 bases). This CDR3 contains 14 residues. Germline loops: CDR1 SGHTA, CDR2 FQGNSA. Trimming left V 8 bases short and J 7 bases short, with 18 bases between. Here the CDR3 reads CASFKYGSANEQFF. The CDR3 coding sequence is TGTGCCAGCTTCAAATACGGGAGCGCAAATGAGCAGTTCTTC.

J is TRBJ2-1 and V is TRBV3-1 (or the pseudogene TRBV3-2), with D possibly matching TRBD1 (5 bases). CDR3 length equals 12 residues. Trimming removed 8 bases at V and 7 bases at J, with 12 bases between. Germline V gives CDR1 LGHDT, CDR2 YNNKEL (reference sequence). In DNA form, the CDR3 reads TGTGCCAGCCGCAAGGGGTATAATGAGCAGTTCTTC. Translation gives CASRKGYNEQFF.

The J gene is TRBJ1-3, the V gene TRBV19; D uncertain. Trimming stripped 6 bases from V and 0 bases from J, with 12 bases between. The CDR3 has 15 residues. CDR1 LNHDA and CDR2 SQIVND come from the germline V gene (reference sequence). Here the CDR3 DNA reads TGTGCCAGTAGCAGCCTAACAGCCTCTGGAAACACCATATATTTT. Protein: CASSSLTASGNTIYF.

This chain joins TRBV28 and TRBJ1-5, with D tentatively TRBD1 (5 bases). V lost 6 bases and J lost 6, with 15 bases in between. Germline V gene sequence: CDR1 MDHEN, CDR2 SYDVKM. The CDR3 spans 14 residues. The CDR3 DNA reads as TGTGCCAGCAGGGAACAGGTCGTAAGTCAGCCCCAGCATTTT. This gives the protein CASREQVVSQPQHF.